The 27 T cell receptor beta chains in this list originate from one sample, sequenced in a study of monozygotic twins with inflammatory bowel disease. TCRdb reworked the 5' RACE reads into one entry per CDR3 protein, no DNA. In total, the table holds about 170,000 distinct CDR3 sequences. The sequencing sample was made of blood. These receptors were taken from a human donor with ulcerative colitis or Crohn's disease, or a healthy co-twin of an affected twin (not recorded which).

This chain connects TRBV6-2 or TRBV6-3 to TRBJ2-5; lacking DNA, the TRBD2 call made by TCRdb goes unchecked. Germline CDR1 is MNHEY and CDR2 is SVGEGT. CDR3 length: 19 amino acids. The CDR3 reads CASNYAGRRLAGRQETQYF.

J is TRBJ2-7 and V is TRBV7-8; the D call from TCRdb, TRBD2, cannot be confirmed without DNA. The CDR3 sequence is 16 residues long. Germline V gives CDR1 SGHVS, CDR2 FQNEAQ. This CDR3 reads CASSNRLAGGRYEQYF.

The chain has TRBV5-4 and TRBJ2-2; TCRdb indicates TRBD1, and absent DNA this call remains unverified. Per germline, CDR1 SGHNT and CDR2 YYREEE (reference sequence). The CDR3 spans 14 residues. Here the CDR3 reads CASSLQGPNGELFF.

J is TRBJ2-1 and V is TRBV7-2. CDR1 and CDR2 (germline): SGHTA, FQGNSA. This CDR3 has 15 residues. The CDR3 is CASSISGRAYNEQFF.

This CDR3 is CASSEVDSRRGEQFF. The chain has TRBV2 and TRBJ2-1; checking the TCRdb D call of TRBD1 is not possible without DNA. The CDR3 length is 15 residues. CDR1 SNHLY and CDR2 FYNNEI come from the germline V gene.

This chain's CDR3 is CSAGHTGQGGRGELFF. The chain uses TRBV20-1 and TRBJ2-2; TCRdb selects TRBD1, and the lack of DNA leaves this call unchecked. The CDR3 is made up of 16 amino acids. Germline V CDR1 and CDR2: DFQATT, SNEGSKA (reference sequence).

V usage is TRBV20-1 and J usage is TRBJ2-3; TCRdb selects TRBD1, and the lack of DNA leaves this call unchecked. The germline CDR1 and CDR2 sequences are DFQATT and SNEGSKA (reference sequence). The CDR3 totals 15 residues. CDR3 amino acids: CSATLWGGGTDTQYF.

The genes are TRBV4-1 and TRBJ2-1; TCRdb selects TRBD2, and the lack of DNA leaves this call unchecked. CDR3 length equals 17 residues. Germline values: CDR1 MGHRA, CDR2 YSYEKL. The CDR3 is CASSQLGLAGGNNEQFF.

This sequence joins TRBV7-2 and TRBJ1-5; TCRdb's D call, TRBD1, is unchecked because there is no DNA. Germline V gene lookup returns CDR1 SGHTA and CDR2 FQGNSA. The CDR3 is 16 amino acids. This chain's CDR3 is CASSLPDRGFHRPQHF.

The V gene is TRBV9, the J gene TRBJ2-3; there is no DNA to check the TCRdb D call of TRBD1. Per germline, CDR1 SGDLS and CDR2 YYNGEE. The CDR3 is made up of 16 amino acids. The CDR3 region is CASSVAGRQRTDTQYF.

This chain connects TRBV14 to TRBJ2-2. Germline assignment: CDR1 SGHDN and CDR2 FVKESK. The CDR3 extends over 16 amino acids. CDR3 sequence reads: CASSQEAQNRGGELFF.

The CDR3 is CASSELAPSGANVLTF. The V and J genes are TRBV2 and TRBJ2-6; TCRdb gives TRBD1 as the D gene, but with no DNA this cannot be confirmed. CDR1 SNHLY and CDR2 FYNNEI come from the germline V gene. This CDR3 has 16 residues.

The chain carries TRBV29-1 and TRBJ2-7; the TCRdb call, TRBD1, lacks DNA for checking. Germline CDR1 is SQVTM and CDR2 is ANQGSEA. CDR3 length equals 15 residues. CDR3 amino acids: CSVKFGTSEYYEQYF.

V usage is TRBV7-3 and J usage is TRBJ2-1; with no DNA, the TCRdb D assignment of TRBD2 cannot be verified. The CDR3 extends over 16 amino acids. Germline V gives CDR1 SGHTA, CDR2 FQGTGA. Here the CDR3 reads CASSLRTSGGYNEQFF.

V is TRBV27 and J is TRBJ2-7. The germline CDR1 and CDR2 sequences are MNHEY and SMNVEV (reference sequence). This CDR3 has 14 amino acids. The CDR3 loop reads CASSLGRDSYEQYF.

The chain carries TRBV28 and TRBJ2-1; the TCRdb call, TRBD2, lacks DNA for checking. The CDR3 length is 16 residues. CDR1 is MDHEN and CDR2 is SYDVKM in the germline V gene. The chain's CDR3 is CASSSRLAGAYNEQFF.

The CDR3 loop reads CATSRVGGQETQYF. The V gene is TRBV24-1, the J gene TRBJ2-5; TCRdb outputs TRBD1, but without DNA this stays unchecked. The CDR3 is made up of 14 amino acids. Germline CDR1 and CDR2: KGHDR and SFDVKD.

The chain recombines TRBV7-2 with TRBJ2-7; absent DNA, TCRdb's TRBD1 call cannot be checked. CDR1 and CDR2 from the germline V gene are SGHTA and FQGNSA. The CDR3 runs 16 residues. CDR3 sequence: CASTSYGPRDSYEQYF.

The V gene is TRBV11-2, the J gene TRBJ2-1; TCRdb's D call, TRBD1, is unchecked because there is no DNA. CDR1 is SGHAT and CDR2 is FQNNGV in the germline V gene. This CDR3 spans 14 amino acids. CDR3 in amino acids: CASSLGGTINEQFF.

J is TRBJ1-3 and V is TRBV6-5; TCRdb's D gene call, TRBD1, goes unchecked for lack of DNA. Per the germline V gene, CDR1 is MNHEY and CDR2 is SVGAGI. CDR3 size: 17 residues. The CDR3 here is CASSYSGKGASGNTIYF.

The V gene is TRBV29-1, the J gene TRBJ1-1. The germline CDR1 and CDR2 sequences are SQVTM and ANQGSEA. The length of the CDR3 is 13 residues. The CDR3 reads CSAEDGRTTEAFF.

This rearrangement joins TRBV27 to TRBJ2-2; the TCRdb D gene call, TRBD1, has no DNA to confirm it. CDR1 and CDR2 from the germline V gene are MNHEY and SMNVEV (reference sequence). There are 12 residues in the CDR3. CDR3 in amino acids: CASSGFTGELFF.

The rearrangement links TRBV12-3 or TRBV12-4 to TRBJ1-3. The CDR3 length is 14 residues. This CDR3 reads CASSLGGSRNTIYF.

The genes are TRBV25-1 and TRBJ2-7; TCRdb gives TRBD1 as the D gene, but with no DNA this cannot be confirmed. Germline V lookup: CDR1 MGHDK, CDR2 SYGVNS. There are 16 residues in the CDR3. The CDR3 protein is CASSEGQGVIPYEQYF.

The genes are TRBV10-2 and TRBJ1-1; the TRBD1 assignment by TCRdb is unverifiable without DNA. This CDR3 has 13 amino acids. The germline V gene has CDR1 WSHSY and CDR2 SAAADI. CDR3 sequence: CASRGQANTEAFF.

J is TRBJ2-2 and V is TRBV11-2; TCRdb calls TRBD2, which cannot be checked without DNA. CDR3 size: 16 residues. The germline V gene encodes CDR1 SGHAT and CDR2 FQNNGV. CDR3 in amino acids: CASSLSAAGVSGELFF.

This chain connects TRBV20-1 to TRBJ2-3; TCRdb names TRBD2, which stays unverified in the absence of DNA. Per germline, CDR1 DFQATT and CDR2 SNEGSKA (reference sequence). This CDR3 contains 15 residues. The CDR3 sequence: CSASTSGRGEDTQYF.